This entry describes one T cell receptor beta chain. Assay used: immunoSEQ multiplex PCR; TCRdb lists only in-frame clones, some missing. The sample lists 170,000 or so clones, around 85% occurring once. The data belong to a study of blood T cell repertoires in COVID-19. For the study at large: PBMCs, B-cell-depleted T cells, or T cells were the source of the cDNA or gDNA that made up the material.

Sequencing used peripheral blood. This clonotype originated in a man aged 45-65 years with active or convalescent COVID-19.

The chain's CDR3 is CASSPGLQDNEQFF. The CDR3 bases are TGTGCCAGTAGTCCAGGACTCCAGGACAATGAGCAGTTCTTC. The chain combines TRBV19 with TRBJ2-1, with a weak D call TRBD2 (5 bases). The CDR3 extends over 14 amino acids. From germline, CDR1 is LNHDA and CDR2 SQIVND (reference sequence). V lost 5 bases, J lost 5 bases, and 13 bases lay in between.